This T cell receptor beta chain derives from a study of T cell responses to AZD1222 COVID-19 vaccine. Clones were sequenced by immunoSEQ multiplex PCR, and TCRdb holds only the in-frame ones, with some missing. This table holds 100,000 to 150,000 clones, about nine tenths found once. CDR3 size: 13 residues. V lost 0 bases and J lost 4, with 7 bases in between. Germline V gives CDR1 SEHNR, CDR2 FQNEAQ (reference sequence). Whole-study findings and limits: Vaccination with two AZD1222 doses was followed by a rise in Spike-specific TCR breadth and depth. Repertoire sampling was restricted to post-peak T cell response timepoints. Donors, mostly white British, included more females; clonal diversity was possibly underestimated. Seropositive AZD1222 recipients at baseline numbered only 6 or 7.

Regarding this clone: Antigen specificity is unknown.

The input for sequencing was peripheral blood, taken on day 0 of AZD1222 vaccination. This clonotype originated in an adult in good health. This chain links TRBV7-9 with TRBJ2-7; D gene uncertain. The DNA for the CDR3 is TGTGCCAGCAGCTTAGCTCCCCCTTACGAGCAGTACTTC. This gives the protein CASSLAPPYEQYF.